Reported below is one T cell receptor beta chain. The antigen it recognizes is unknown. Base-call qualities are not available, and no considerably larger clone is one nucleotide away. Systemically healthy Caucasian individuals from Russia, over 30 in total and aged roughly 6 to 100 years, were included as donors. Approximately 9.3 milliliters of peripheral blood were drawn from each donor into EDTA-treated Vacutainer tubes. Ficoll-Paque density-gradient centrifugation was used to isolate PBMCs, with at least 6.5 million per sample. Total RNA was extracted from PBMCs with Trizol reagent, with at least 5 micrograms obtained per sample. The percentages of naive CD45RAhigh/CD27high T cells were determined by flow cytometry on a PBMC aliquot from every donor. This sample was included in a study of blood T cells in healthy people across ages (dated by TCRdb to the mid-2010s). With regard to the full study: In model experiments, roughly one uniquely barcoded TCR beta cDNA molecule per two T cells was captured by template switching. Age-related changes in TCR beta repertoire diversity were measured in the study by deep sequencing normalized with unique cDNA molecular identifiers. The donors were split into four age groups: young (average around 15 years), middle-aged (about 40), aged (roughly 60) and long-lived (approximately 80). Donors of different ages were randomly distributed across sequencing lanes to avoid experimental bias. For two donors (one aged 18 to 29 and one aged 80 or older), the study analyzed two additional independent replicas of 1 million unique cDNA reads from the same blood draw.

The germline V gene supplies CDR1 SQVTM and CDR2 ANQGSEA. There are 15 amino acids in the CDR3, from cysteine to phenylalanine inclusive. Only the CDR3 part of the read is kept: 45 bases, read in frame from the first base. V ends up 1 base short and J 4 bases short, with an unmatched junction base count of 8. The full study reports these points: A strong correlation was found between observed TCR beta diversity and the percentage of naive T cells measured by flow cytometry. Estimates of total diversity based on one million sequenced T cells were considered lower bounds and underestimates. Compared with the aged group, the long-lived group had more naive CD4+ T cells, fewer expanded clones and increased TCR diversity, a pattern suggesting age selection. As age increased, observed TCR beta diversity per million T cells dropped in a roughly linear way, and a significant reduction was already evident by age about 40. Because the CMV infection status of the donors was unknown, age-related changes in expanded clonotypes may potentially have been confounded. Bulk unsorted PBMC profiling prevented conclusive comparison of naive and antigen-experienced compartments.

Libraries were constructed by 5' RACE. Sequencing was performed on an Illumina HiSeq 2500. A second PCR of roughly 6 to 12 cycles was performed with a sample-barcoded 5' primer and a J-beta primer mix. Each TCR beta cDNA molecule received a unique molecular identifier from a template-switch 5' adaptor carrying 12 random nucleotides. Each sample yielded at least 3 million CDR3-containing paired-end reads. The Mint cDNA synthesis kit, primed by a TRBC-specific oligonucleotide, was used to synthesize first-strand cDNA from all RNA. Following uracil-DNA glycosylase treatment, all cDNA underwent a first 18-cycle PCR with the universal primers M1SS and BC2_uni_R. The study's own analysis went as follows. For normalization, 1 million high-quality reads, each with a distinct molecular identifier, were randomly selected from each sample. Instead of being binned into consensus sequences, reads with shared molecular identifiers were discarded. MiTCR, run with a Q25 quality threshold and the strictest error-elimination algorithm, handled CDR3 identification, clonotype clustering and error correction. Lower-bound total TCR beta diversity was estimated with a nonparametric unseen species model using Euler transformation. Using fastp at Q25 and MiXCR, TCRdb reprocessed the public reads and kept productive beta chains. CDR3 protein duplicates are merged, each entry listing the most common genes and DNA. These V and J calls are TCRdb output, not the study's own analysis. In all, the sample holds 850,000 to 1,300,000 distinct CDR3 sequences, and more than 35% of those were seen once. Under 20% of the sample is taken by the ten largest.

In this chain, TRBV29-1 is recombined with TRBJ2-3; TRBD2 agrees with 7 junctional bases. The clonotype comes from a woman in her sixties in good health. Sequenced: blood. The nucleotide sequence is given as TGCAGCGTTGAAGGGGCCGCGGGGAGGGCAGATACGCAGTATTTT. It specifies CSVEGAAGRADTQYF.